This T cell receptor (beta chain) is drawn from a study of shared clonotypes between healthy human individuals. Study overall: Used for every donor were three CD4 naive, three CD4 memory, two CD8 naive and one CD8 memory plate. General study points: The researchers took only blood, and tissue repertoires probably look different. Large depth notwithstanding, sorted-subset sequencing proved incomplete by rarefaction.

Terminally differentiated effector memory CD45RA+ cells were left out of the naive CD8 fraction, which was CD45RO-negative and positively selected for CCR7. Replicate PCRs run on sorted subsets employed 200 ng DNA, approximately 30,000 T cell genomes. The data were produced by immunoSEQ multiplex PCR, yet TCRdb's version contains in-frame clones alone and is incomplete. Of about 2.2 million clones listed, around 95% are singletons. On this clone itself: The antigen remains undetermined.

J lost 2 bases, V lost 0 bases, and 5 bases had no gene match. Germline CDR1 and CDR2: SGHRS and YFSETQ. The CDR3 runs to 15 residues. Sequenced material: naive CD8+ T cells from PBMCs. The chain carries TRBV5-1 and TRBJ2-7, with TRBD1 matching 7 bases. This receptor was obtained from a man between 18 and 29 years old in good health. Some clones in this sample may be carry-over from other donors' samples. The CDR3 nucleotides are TGCGCCAGCAGCTTGGAGGGGGCGAGGACCTACGAGCAGTACTTC. It specifies CASSLEGARTYEQYF.